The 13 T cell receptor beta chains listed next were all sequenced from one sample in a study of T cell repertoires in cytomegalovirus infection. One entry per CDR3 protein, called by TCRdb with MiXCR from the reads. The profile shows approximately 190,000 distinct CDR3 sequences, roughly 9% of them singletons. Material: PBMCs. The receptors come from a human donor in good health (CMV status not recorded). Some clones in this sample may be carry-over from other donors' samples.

In DNA form, the CDR3 reads TGTGCCAGCACCTACCGCGGAGGCTACACCTTC. Protein: CASTYRGGYTF. V is TRBV28 and J is TRBJ1-2; D unresolved. Germline V lookup: CDR1 MDHEN, CDR2 SYDVKM. There are 11 residues in the CDR3. Trimming shortened V by 7 bases and J by 8 bases, and 11 bases separated the two germline ends.

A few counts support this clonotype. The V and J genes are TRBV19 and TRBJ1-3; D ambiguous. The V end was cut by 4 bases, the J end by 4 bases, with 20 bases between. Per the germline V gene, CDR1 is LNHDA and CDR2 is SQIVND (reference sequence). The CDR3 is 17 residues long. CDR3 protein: CASSNPGEAASGNTIYF. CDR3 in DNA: TGTGCCAGTAGTAATCCGGGCGAAGCCGCCTCAGGAAACACCATATATTTT.

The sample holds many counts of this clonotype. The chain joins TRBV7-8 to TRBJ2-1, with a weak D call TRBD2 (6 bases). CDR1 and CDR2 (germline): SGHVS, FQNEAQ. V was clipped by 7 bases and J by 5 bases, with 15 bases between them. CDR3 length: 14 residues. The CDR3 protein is CASNRWTTHNEQFF. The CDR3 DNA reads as TGTGCCAGCAATAGGTGGACTACCCACAATGAGCAGTTCTTC.

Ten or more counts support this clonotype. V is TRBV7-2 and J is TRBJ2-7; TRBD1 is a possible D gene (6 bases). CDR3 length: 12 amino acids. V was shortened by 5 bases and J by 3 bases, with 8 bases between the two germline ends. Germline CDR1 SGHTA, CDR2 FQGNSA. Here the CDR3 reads CASSEGHYEQYF. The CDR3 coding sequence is TGTGCCAGCAGCGAGGGACACTACGAGCAGTACTTC.

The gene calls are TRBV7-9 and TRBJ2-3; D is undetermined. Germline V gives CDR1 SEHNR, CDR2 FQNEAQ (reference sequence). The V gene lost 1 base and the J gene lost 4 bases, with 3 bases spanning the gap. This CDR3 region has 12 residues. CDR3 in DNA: TGTGCCAGCAGCTTAGATGCAGATACGCAGTATTTT. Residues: CASSLDADTQYF.

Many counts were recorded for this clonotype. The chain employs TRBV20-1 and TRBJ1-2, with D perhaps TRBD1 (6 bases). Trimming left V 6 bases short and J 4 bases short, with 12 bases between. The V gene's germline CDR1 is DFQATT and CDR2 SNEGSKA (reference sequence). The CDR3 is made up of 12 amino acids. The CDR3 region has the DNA TGCAGTGCAGGACAGATCCTCTATGGCTACACCTTC. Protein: CSAGQILYGYTF.

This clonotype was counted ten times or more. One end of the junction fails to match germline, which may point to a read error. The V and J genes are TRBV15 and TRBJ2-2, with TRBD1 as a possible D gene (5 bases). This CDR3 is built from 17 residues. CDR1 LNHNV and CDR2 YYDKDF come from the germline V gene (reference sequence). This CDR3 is CATSRDRSRAKTGELFF. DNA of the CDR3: TGTGCCACCAGCAGAGATCGGAGCAGGGCGAAAACCGGGGAGCTGTTTTTT.

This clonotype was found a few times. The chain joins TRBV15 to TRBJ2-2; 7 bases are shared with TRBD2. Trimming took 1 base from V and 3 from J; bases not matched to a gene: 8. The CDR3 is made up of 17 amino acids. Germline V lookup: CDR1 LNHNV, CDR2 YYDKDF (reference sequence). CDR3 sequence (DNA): TGTGCCACCAGCAGAGGGGGAGCGGGATCATACACCGGGGAGCTGTTTTTT. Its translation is CATSRGGAGSYTGELFF. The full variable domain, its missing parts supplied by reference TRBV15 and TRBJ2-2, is DAMVIQNPRYQVTQFGKPVTLSCSQTLNHNVMYWYQQKSSQAPKLLFHYYDKDFNNEADTPDNFQSRRPNTSFCFLDIRSPGLGDTAMYLCATSRGGAGSYTGELFFGEGSRLTVL.

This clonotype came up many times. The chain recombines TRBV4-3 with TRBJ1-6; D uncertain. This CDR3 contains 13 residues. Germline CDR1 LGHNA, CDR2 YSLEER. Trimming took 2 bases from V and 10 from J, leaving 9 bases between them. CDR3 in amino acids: CASSQNHGSPLHF. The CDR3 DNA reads TGCGCCAGCAGCCAAAACCACGGGTCACCCCTCCACTTT.

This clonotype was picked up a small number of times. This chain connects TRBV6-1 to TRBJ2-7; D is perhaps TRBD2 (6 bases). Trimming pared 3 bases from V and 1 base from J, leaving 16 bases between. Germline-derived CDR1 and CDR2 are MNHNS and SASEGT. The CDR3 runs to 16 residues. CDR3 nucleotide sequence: TGTGCCAGCAGTGATTTTGGCGGGAAGAGATCCTACGAGCAGTACTTC. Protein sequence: CASSDFGGKRSYEQYF.

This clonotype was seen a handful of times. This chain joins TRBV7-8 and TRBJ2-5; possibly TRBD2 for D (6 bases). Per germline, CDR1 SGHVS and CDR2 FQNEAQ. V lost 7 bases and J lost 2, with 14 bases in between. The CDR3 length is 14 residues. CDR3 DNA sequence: TGTGCCAGCACCCCACCGGCGGGGCAAGAGACCCAGTACTTC. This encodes CASTPPAGQETQYF.

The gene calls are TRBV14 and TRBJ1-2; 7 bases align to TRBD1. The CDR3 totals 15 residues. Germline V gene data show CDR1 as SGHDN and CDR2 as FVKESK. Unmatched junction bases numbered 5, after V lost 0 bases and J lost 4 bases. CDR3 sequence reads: CASSQDVTGIYGYTF. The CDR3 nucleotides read TGTGCCAGCAGCCAAGATGTGACAGGGATCTATGGCTACACCTTC.

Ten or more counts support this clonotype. Here the CDR3 reads CASSIRIGGTGNTEAFF. The DNA for the CDR3 is TGTGCCAGTAGTATTCGTATTGGGGGGACGGGGAACACTGAAGCTTTCTTT. The chain couples TRBV19 to TRBJ1-1, with D tentatively TRBD1 (5 bases). Deletions cut 3 bases from V and 1 base from J, with 18 bases between. CDR1 LNHDA and CDR2 SQIVND come from the germline V gene (reference sequence). The CDR3 is 17 amino acids.